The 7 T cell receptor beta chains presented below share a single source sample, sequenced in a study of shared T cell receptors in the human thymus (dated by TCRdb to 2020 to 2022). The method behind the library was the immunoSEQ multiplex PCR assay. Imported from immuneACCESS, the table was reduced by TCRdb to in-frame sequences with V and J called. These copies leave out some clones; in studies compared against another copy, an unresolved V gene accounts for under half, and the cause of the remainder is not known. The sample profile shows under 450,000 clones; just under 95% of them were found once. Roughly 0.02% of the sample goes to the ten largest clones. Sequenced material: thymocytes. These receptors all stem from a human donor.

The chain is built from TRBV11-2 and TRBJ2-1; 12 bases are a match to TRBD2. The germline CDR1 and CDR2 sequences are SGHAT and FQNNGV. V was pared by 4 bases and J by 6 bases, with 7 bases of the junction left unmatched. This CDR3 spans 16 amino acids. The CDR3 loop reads CASSSTGLAGSNEQFF. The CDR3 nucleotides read TGTGCCAGCAGCTCAACTGGACTAGCGGGATCCAATGAGCAGTTCTTC.

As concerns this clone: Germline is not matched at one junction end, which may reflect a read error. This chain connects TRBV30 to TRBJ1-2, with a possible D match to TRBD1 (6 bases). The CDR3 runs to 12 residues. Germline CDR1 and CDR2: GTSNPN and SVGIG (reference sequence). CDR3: CAWSGGGYSYTF. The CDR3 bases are TGTGCCTGGTCGGGGGGGGGCTATAGCTACACCTTC.

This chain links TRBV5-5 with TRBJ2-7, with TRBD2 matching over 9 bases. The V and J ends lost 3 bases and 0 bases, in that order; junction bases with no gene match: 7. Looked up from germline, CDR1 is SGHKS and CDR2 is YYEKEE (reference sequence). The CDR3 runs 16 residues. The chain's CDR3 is CASSSSGTSHSYEQYF. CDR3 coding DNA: TGTGCCAGCAGCTCCTCCGGGACTAGCCACTCCTACGAGCAGTACTTC.

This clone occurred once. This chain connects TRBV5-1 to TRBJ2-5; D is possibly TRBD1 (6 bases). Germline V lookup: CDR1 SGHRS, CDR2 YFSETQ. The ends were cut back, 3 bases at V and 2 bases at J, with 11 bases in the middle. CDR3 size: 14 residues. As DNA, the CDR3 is TGCGCCAGCAGCTCCTGGGACACTCAAGAGACCCAGTACTTC. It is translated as CASSSWDTQETQYF.

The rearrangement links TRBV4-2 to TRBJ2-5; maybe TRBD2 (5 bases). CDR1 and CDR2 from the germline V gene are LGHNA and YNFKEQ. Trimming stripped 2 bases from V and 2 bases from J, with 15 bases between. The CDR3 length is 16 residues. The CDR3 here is CASSQISREGQETQYF. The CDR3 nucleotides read TGTGCCAGCAGCCAAATAAGTCGTGAGGGACAAGAGACCCAGTACTTC.

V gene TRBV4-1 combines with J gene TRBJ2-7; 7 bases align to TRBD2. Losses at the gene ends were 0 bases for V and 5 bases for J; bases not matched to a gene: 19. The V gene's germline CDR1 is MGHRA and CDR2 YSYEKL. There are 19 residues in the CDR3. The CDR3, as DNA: TGCGCCAGCAGCCAAGAGGTGGAACTGCGACGGGAGGCGTGCGACGAGCAGTACTTC. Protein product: CASSQEVELRREACDEQYF.

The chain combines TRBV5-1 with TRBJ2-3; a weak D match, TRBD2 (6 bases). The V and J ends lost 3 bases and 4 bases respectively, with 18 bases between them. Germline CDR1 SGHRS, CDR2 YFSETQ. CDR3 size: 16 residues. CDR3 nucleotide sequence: TGCGCCAGCAGCTCCGAAGCTAGCGTGGTCTCAGATACGCAGTATTTT. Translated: CASSSEASVVSDTQYF.